These 26 T cell receptor beta chains were all obtained from the same sample, sequenced in a study of OX40 agonist ivuxolimab in advanced cancers. Using immunoSEQ multiplex PCR, the repertoire was profiled, and TCRdb retains in-frame clones only, with some absent. The sample records approximately 88,000 clones, approximately 91% being singletons. The sequencing used CD4+ or CD8+ T cells sorted from blood, collected in a trial of the OX40 agonist ivuxolimab. Every receptor here comes from an adult with an advanced solid tumor such as melanoma, head and neck, liver or kidney cancer.

This chain links TRBV14 with TRBJ1-5; 7 bases agree with TRBD1. V lost 6 bases and J lost 2; bases outside the gene matches: 10. Germline lookup yields CDR1 SGHDN and CDR2 FVKESK. This CDR3 has 16 amino acids. The DNA of the CDR3 is TGTGCCAGCAGGCATCCGGGACAGAACGGCAATCAGCCCCAGCATTTT. It translates to CASRHPGQNGNQPQHF.

The sample holds a few counts of this clone. The J gene is TRBJ2-3, the V gene TRBV27; D is perhaps TRBD1 (6 bases). CDR1 MNHEY and CDR2 SMNVEV come from the germline V gene (reference sequence). The CDR3 sequence is 15 residues long. Trimming took 2 bases from V and 3 from J, leaving 12 bases between them. DNA of the CDR3: TGTGCCAGCAGTTTAAGGGGGATGGTGACAGATACGCAGTATTTT. As protein: CASSLRGMVTDTQYF.

V usage is TRBV7-2 and J usage is TRBJ2-7; the match to TRBD1 covers 7 bases. Germline loops: CDR1 SGHTA, CDR2 FQGNSA. The J segment lost 0 bases and the V segment lost 2 bases, leaving 4 bases of the junction unmatched. This CDR3 spans 15 amino acids. DNA of the CDR3: TGTGCCAGCAGCTTATACAGGGGAACCTCCTACGAGCAGTACTTC. Protein product: CASSLYRGTSYEQYF.

This clone was picked up one time. This chain joins TRBV6-5 and TRBJ1-2; D uncertain. Germline V lookup: CDR1 MNHEY, CDR2 SVGAGI. Trimming cost V 0 bases and J 5 bases, with 10 bases left between them. The CDR3 has 14 amino acids. CDR3 DNA: TGTGCCAGCAGTTACTCGAAGGGTTGGTATGGCTACACCTTC. Amino acids: CASSYSKGWYGYTF.

The chain couples TRBV10-2 to TRBJ1-4; 9 bases map to TRBD1. V shed 2 bases, J shed 8 bases, and the junction held 3 bases outside the gene matches. The germline V gene has CDR1 WSHSY and CDR2 SAAADI. The CDR3 runs to 14 residues. The CDR3 coding sequence is TGCGCCAGCAGTGAGGGGACAGGGTGGGAAAAACTGTTTTTT. This sequence encodes CASSEGTGWEKLFF.

The V and J genes are TRBV5-1 and TRBJ1-1; D is undetermined. Trimming removed 3 bases from V and 4 bases from J, with 10 bases in between. The CDR3 contains 13 residues. The germline CDR1 and CDR2 sequences are SGHRS and YFSETQ. CDR3 amino acids: CASSWELPTEAFF. The CDR3 region has the DNA TGCGCCAGCAGCTGGGAACTCCCCACTGAAGCTTTCTTT. The full variable domain, with the rest looked up from reference TRBV5-1 and TRBJ1-1, is KAGVTQTPRYLIKTRGQQVTLSCSPISGHRSVSWYQQTPGQGLQFLFEYFSETQRNKGNFPGRFSGRQFSNSRSEMNVSTLELGDSALYLCASSWELPTEAFFGQGTRLTVV.

The chain combines TRBV9 with TRBJ1-3; no clear D. V gave up 4 bases and J gave up 2 bases, with 10 bases separating them. The CDR3 covers 14 residues. From germline, CDR1 is SGDLS and CDR2 YYNGEE. For the CDR3, the DNA is TGTGCCAGCAGCAAAGGTCGTGCTGGAAACACCATATATTTT. This translates into CASSKGRAGNTIYF.

The V call is TRBV30, the J call TRBJ1-6; 7 positions match TRBD1. Per germline, CDR1 GTSNPN and CDR2 SVGIG (reference sequence). This CDR3 has 15 amino acids. Losses at the gene ends were 1 base for V and 0 bases for J; bases not matched to a gene: 0. The CDR3 region has the DNA TGTGCCTGGAGTGGGGACAGCTCCTATAATTCACCCCTCCACTTT. Protein: CAWSGDSSYNSPLHF.

This clone appeared once. The chain links TRBV5-1 to TRBJ1-2, with TRBD1 identical over 7 bases. Germline V CDR1 and CDR2: SGHRS, YFSETQ. The CDR3 loop spans 18 amino acids. V lost 0 bases to trimming and J lost 1 base; unmatched junction nucleotides: 12. The CDR3 sequence: CASSLGAGGGTVNYGYTF. The DNA for the CDR3 is TGCGCCAGCAGCTTGGGCGCCGGAGGCGGGACAGTTAACTATGGCTACACCTTC.

This clone was counted ten times or more. The rearrangement links TRBV5-1 to TRBJ2-7, with TRBD2 matching over 11 bases. Germline CDR1 and CDR2: SGHRS and YFSETQ. The trim removed 3 bases at V and 0 bases at J, leaving 5 bases unmatched. The CDR3 contains 16 residues. In DNA, the CDR3 is TGCGCCAGCAGCTACTCTAGCGGGGGGTTCTCCTACGAGCAGTACTTC. Its protein is CASSYSSGGFSYEQYF.

The chain uses TRBV18 and TRBJ1-1; D not certain. The CDR3 is 16 amino acids. CDR1 and CDR2 (germline): KGHSH, LQKENI. The germline V and J ends were trimmed by 3 bases and 1 base, with 15 bases remaining between them. The CDR3 region is CASSPRAPAANTEAFF. The CDR3 DNA is TGTGCCAGCTCACCCCGGGCCCCTGCTGCGAACACTGAAGCTTTCTTT.

This clone was detected a few times. This chain uses TRBV6-1 with TRBJ1-6, with D perhaps TRBD1 (5 bases). Looked up from germline, CDR1 is MNHNS and CDR2 is SASEGT. The ends were cut back, 6 bases at V and 5 bases at J, with 11 bases in the middle. This CDR3 contains 14 residues. DNA for the CDR3: TGTGCCAGCAGCCTCCAGGGAAATAATTCACCCCTCCACTTT. Protein: CASSLQGNNSPLHF.

This chain uses TRBV6-1 with TRBJ2-5, with 10 bases lining up with TRBD1. TRBJ2-7 matches the DNA end more closely, so the J call is doubtful. The germline V gene encodes CDR1 MNHNS and CDR2 SASEGT. The CDR3 runs to 15 residues. The DNA of the CDR3 is TGTGCCAGCGAGGCGGGGGGACAGGGGATCTACGAGCAGTACTTC. It is translated as CASEAGGQGIYEQYF.

The gene calls are TRBV27 and TRBJ1-5, with 11 bases matching TRBD1. V dropped 3 bases and J dropped 0; count of bases not matched to a gene: 7. The germline V gene encodes CDR1 MNHEY and CDR2 SMNVEV (reference sequence). This CDR3 contains 18 residues. The CDR3 DNA reads TGTGCCAGCAGTTTCAAAGGACAGGGGGCGCTTAGCAATCAGCCCCAGCATTTT. Its translation: CASSFKGQGALSNQPQHF.

This clone has a handful of counts. The gene calls are TRBV11-3 and TRBJ2-7, with TRBD2 as a possible D gene (5 bases). This CDR3 is 13 amino acids long. The V and J ends lost 5 bases and 5 bases respectively, with 13 bases between them. Looked up from germline, CDR1 is SGHNT and CDR2 is YENEEA. The CDR3 region has the DNA TGTGCCAGCAGCCAGCGGTGGGCTCACGAGCAGTACTTC. This sequence encodes CASSQRWAHEQYF.

This clone showed up just once. The J gene is TRBJ2-1, the V gene TRBV5-5; D is ambiguous. The CDR3 runs 13 residues. Germline values: CDR1 SGHKS, CDR2 YYEKEE (reference sequence). Trimming pared 4 bases from V and 15 bases from J, leaving 20 bases between. This CDR3 is CASSRQLDQPPFF. Written as DNA, the CDR3 is TGTGCCAGCAGCCGGCAACTGGACCAACCCCCGTTCTTC.

The J gene is TRBJ1-1, the V gene TRBV5-4; D might be TRBD1 (6 bases). The CDR3 spans 16 residues. The V gene's germline CDR1 is SGHNT and CDR2 YYREEE (reference sequence). V was cut by 0 bases and J by 5 bases, with 17 bases left in between. The CDR3 DNA is TGTGCCAGCAGCTTGGCTAGGGGGAGGGCAGGTACTGAAGCTTTCTTT. Translating it yields CASSLARGRAGTEAFF.

The chain links TRBV7-9 to TRBJ2-1, with TRBD2 as a possible D gene (7 bases). Trimming left V 4 bases short and J 10 bases short, with 32 bases between. This CDR3 contains 19 residues. Germline lookup yields CDR1 SEHNR and CDR2 FQNEAQ (reference sequence). CDR3 sequence (DNA): TGTGCCAGCAGCTCTCAAACCCCTAGGGGGGGGGCCTGGTCGCTCGAGCAGTTCTTC. Its translation is CASSSQTPRGGAWSLEQFF.

This clone was observed a single time. This chain links TRBV2 with TRBJ2-5; D might be TRBD1 (6 bases). The CDR3 totals 14 residues. Germline CDR1 and CDR2: SNHLY and FYNNEI. The V gene lost 10 bases and the J gene lost 1 base, with 16 bases spanning the gap. DNA for the CDR3: TGTGCCACCCTGGAGAGGACAGCCCAAGAGACCCAGTACTTC. It yields the protein CATLERTAQETQYF. The full variable domain, its missing parts supplied by reference TRBV2 and TRBJ2-5, is EPEVTQTPSHQVTQMGQEVILRCVPISNHLYFYWYRQILGQKVEFLVSFYNNEISEKSEIFDDQFSVERPDGSNFTLKIRSTKLEDSAMYFCATLERTAQETQYFGPGTRLLVL.

V and J are TRBV4-1 and TRBJ2-5; 10 nucleotides agree with TRBD1. The germline CDR1 and CDR2 sequences are MGHRA and YSYEKL. The CDR3 runs to 17 residues. Trimming took 3 bases from V and 5 from J; bases not matched to a gene: 12. CDR3 DNA sequence: TGCGCCAGCAGCCATCCCTTCGGGACAGGGGATCAGGAGACCCAGTACTTC. This codes for CASSHPFGTGDQETQYF.

The rearrangement links TRBV5-1 to TRBJ2-3; unclear D gene. This CDR3 is 16 amino acids long. The germline V gene has CDR1 SGHRS and CDR2 YFSETQ. Trimming removed 0 bases at V and 0 bases at J, with 11 bases between. In DNA, the CDR3 is TGCGCCAGCAGCTTGGTTGCTAGGACGAGCACAGATACGCAGTATTTT. Encoded protein: CASSLVARTSTDTQYF.

The rearrangement uses TRBV6-6 and TRBJ1-6; D uncertain. This CDR3 has 15 amino acids. Deletions cut 2 bases from V and 7 bases from J, with 12 bases between. Germline CDR1 MNHNY, CDR2 SVGAGI (reference sequence). CDR3 bases: TGTGCCAGCAGTTACGGTGACATTAAGAATTCACCCCTCCACTTT. This gives the protein CASSYGDIKNSPLHF.

Concerning this clone: In the same sample, other DNA sequences code for this CDR3. The V gene is TRBV5-1, the J gene TRBJ2-5; no firm D call. V lost 2 bases and J lost 5, with 4 bases in between. Germline V gene data show CDR1 as SGHRS and CDR2 as YFSETQ. The CDR3 extends over 11 amino acids. For the CDR3, the DNA is TGCGCCAGCAGCTTCGGTGAGACCCAGTACTTC. This codes for CASSFGETQYF.

V is TRBV11-2 and J is TRBJ2-2, with TRBD1 identical over 8 bases. With V trimmed by 0 bases and J by 5 bases, 8 bases remained unmatched. CDR3 length: 17 residues. CDR1 and CDR2 from the germline V gene are SGHAT and FQNNGV. The CDR3 nucleotides are TGTGCCAGCAGCTTAGACCTGCGGGACAGGCGAACCGGGGAGCTGTTTTTT. Its translation is CASSLDLRDRRTGELFF.

The chain has TRBV6-1 and TRBJ1-2; 8 nucleotides line up with TRBD1. The V and J ends lost 3 bases and 4 bases, in that order; junction bases with no gene match: 7. Germline lookup yields CDR1 MNHNS and CDR2 SASEGT. This CDR3 is 15 amino acids long. This chain's CDR3 is CASSDRQGSTYGYTF. CDR3 DNA: TGTGCCAGCAGTGACCGACAGGGGTCGACCTATGGCTACACCTTC.

The genes are TRBV11-2 and TRBJ2-3; a weak D match, TRBD2 (6 bases). Per germline, CDR1 SGHAT and CDR2 FQNNGV. Trimming removed 1 base at V and 0 bases at J, with 11 bases between. This CDR3 is built from 16 residues. As DNA, the CDR3 is TGTGCCAGCAGCTTAGTCGGGGGAACTAGCACAGATACGCAGTATTTT. Amino acids: CASSLVGGTSTDTQYF. Full variable domain (rest looked up from reference TRBV11-2 and TRBJ2-3): EAGVAQSPRYKIIEKRQSVAFWCNPISGHATLYWYQQILGQGPKLLIQFQNNGVVDDSQLPKDRFSAERLKGVDSTLKIQPAKLEDSAVYLCASSLVGGTSTDTQYFGPGTRLTVL.